This TCR beta chain was sequenced during a study of technical replicates of blood from several donors. The data were produced by immunoSEQ multiplex PCR, yet TCRdb's version contains in-frame clones alone and is incomplete. Of about 79,000 clones listed, about 91% are singletons. What was sequenced was T cells isolated from PBMCs. This TCR derives from a human donor in good health. Some clones in this sample may be carry-over from other donors' samples.

CDR3 nucleotides: TGTGCCAGCAGTTACCGCAGCGGACAGGGGAACAATGAGCAGTTCTTC. It specifies CASSYRSGQGNNEQFF. V and J are TRBV6-5 and TRBJ2-1, with TRBD1 matching 9 bases. The V segment lost 2 bases and the J segment 5 bases; nucleotides outside the gene matches: 7. Germline CDR1 is MNHEY and CDR2 is SVGAGI. CDR3 size: 16 residues.